This TCR beta chain was captured by sequencing in a study of OX40 agonist ivuxolimab in advanced cancers. Background on the study: Every 2 weeks, patients got intravenous ivuxolimab at one of six dose levels (0.01-10 mg/kg). Whole-study results and caveats: Nonresponders included some who also had low normalized T-cell clonal expansion.

If patients had autoimmune disease history or systemic immunosuppression, they were excluded. Blood samples were obtained at baseline, cycle 4 day 1, and cycle 7 day 1. The table came from immunoSEQ multiplex PCR; TCRdb's copy has only in-frame clones and leaves some out. This sample carries 50,000 to 65,000 clones, roughly 86% of them seen once, and the ten largest clones take around 2.8%. The CDR3 contains 16 residues. Trimming at V came to 1 base and at J to 2 bases, leaving 2 bases not matched to a gene. Germline-derived CDR1 and CDR2 are SGHVS and FQNEAQ. On this clone itself: Its antigen is not identified.

The chain uses TRBV7-8 and TRBJ2-7, with 13 positions matching TRBD2. The material sequenced was CD4+ or CD8+ T cells sorted from blood, taken in a trial of the OX40 agonist ivuxolimab. This clonotype originated in an adult with an advanced solid tumor such as melanoma, head and neck, liver or kidney cancer. The CDR3 region has the DNA TGTGCCAGCAGCTTAGGTGGGACTAGCGGGGCCTACGAGCAGTACTTC. Residues: CASSLGGTSGAYEQYF.